This T cell receptor beta chain is from a study of blood T cell repertoires in COVID-19. In the original workflow: By means of reference gene primer amplification, nucleated cell counts were estimated. Profiling relied on immunoSEQ multiplex PCR, and the TCRdb table lists in-frame clones only, not all of them. V and J calls and clone size are those listed in that table; D and trimming were worked out from the DNA. This table has tens of thousands of clones, roughly 83% appearing once. V gave up 7 bases and J gave up 0 bases; unmatched junction bases: 22. The CDR3 runs 20 residues. Germline CDR1 LNHDA, CDR2 SQIVND (reference sequence).

Sequenced input: peripheral blood. This clonotype was sampled from a human donor in a cohort sampled during active COVID-19. The chain joins TRBV19 to TRBJ2-7; 9 bases map to TRBD1. CDR3: CASITTGQGTGIFCSYEQYF. For the CDR3, the DNA is TGTGCCAGTATTACAACCGGGCAGGGGACAGGGATATTCTGCTCCTACGAGCAGTACTTC. Together with reference TRBV19 and TRBJ2-7, the CDR3 gives the full variable domain: DGGITQSPKYLFRKEGQNVTLSCEQNLNHDAMYWYRQDPGQGLRLIYYSQIVNDFQKGDIAEGYSVSREKKESFPLTVTSAQKNPTAFYLCASITTGQGTGIFCSYEQYFGPGTRLTVT.